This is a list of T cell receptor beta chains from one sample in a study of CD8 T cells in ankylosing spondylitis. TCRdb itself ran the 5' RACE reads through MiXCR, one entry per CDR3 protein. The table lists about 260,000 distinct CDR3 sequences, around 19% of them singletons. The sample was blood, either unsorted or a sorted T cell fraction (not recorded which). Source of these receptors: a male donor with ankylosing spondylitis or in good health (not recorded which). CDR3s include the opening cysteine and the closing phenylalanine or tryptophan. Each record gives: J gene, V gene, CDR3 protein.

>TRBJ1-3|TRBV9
CASSVNTGIGNTIYF
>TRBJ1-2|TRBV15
CATSRVGPANYGYTF
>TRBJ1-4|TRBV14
CASSGSGSANEKLFF
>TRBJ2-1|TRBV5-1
CASSPGSGTGPHNEQFF
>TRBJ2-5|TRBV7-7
CASRRSGVGQETQYF
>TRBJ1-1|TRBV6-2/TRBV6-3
CASLSGGLRNTEAFF
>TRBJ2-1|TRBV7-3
CASSAIQGSYNEQFF
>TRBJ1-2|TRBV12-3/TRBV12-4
CASSLGLRTQANYGYTF
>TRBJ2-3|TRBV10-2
CASSERRDSRDTQYF
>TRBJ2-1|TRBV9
CASSVGGIDIYNEQFF
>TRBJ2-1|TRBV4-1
CASSEAGRGAYNEQFF
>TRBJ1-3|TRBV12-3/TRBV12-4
CASSFGRYTIYF
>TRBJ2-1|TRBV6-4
CASSPSPLSGGANNEQFF
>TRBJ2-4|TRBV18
CASSPPGAKNIQYF
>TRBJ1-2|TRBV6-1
CASSDGTANYGYTF
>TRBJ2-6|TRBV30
CAGLKGSSGANVLTF
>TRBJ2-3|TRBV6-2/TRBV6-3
CASSLPGQGRYTQYF
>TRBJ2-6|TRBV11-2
CASSTWTGATSGANVLTF
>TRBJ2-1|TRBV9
CASSEGLWTSGDNEQFF
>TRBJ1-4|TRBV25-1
CASSELTVPTNEKLFF
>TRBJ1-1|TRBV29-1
CSGKKDTNTEAFF
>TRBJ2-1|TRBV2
CASSEQRVPGSEQFF
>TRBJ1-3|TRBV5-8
CASRTRHGSGNTIYF
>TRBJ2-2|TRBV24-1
CATSLGKSTGELFF
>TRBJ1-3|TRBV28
CASSLRAGWTIYF
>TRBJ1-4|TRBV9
CASRRTGATNEKLFF
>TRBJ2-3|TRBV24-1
CATSDGYADTQYF
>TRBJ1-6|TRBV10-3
CAVQSRRNTGADSPLHF
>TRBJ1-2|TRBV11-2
CASSLGPGRRHGYTF
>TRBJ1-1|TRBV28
CASSLPGWTEAFF
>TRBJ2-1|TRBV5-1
CASSLGDRGRNEQFF
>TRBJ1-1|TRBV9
CASSLGTELGGAFF
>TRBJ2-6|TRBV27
CASSLRTGAGANVLTF
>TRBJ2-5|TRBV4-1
CASSQDAGLKETQYF
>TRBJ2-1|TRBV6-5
CASSYSRGFGYNEQFF
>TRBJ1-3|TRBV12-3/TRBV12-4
CASSSGPPSGNTIYF